This TCR beta chain was retrieved from a study of cytomegalovirus exposure and HLA in healthy donors listed by TCRdb under 2017. General notes on the study: In an earlier analysis of roughly 590 of the donors, 276 Gb of sequence data and approximately 100 million unique TCR beta sequences from approximately 180 million T cells were reported. Around 300 gigabases of sequencing data and 80 million or so unique TCR sequences were included in an early release covering 550 to 800 HLA-typed donors. Among the 398 genotyped donors, approximately 76% belonged to the genetic ancestry cluster associated with self-reported Caucasian donors. The aim of the study was to test whether cataloging public T cell receptors could identify signatures of past pathogen exposure. The study profiled the T cell repertoires of about 720 subjects by immunosequencing and related them to cytomegalovirus serostatus. Along with the approximately 700-subject first cohort, a separate validation cohort of over 90 different subjects was used. To predict cytomegalovirus infection status, the study combined high-throughput TCR immunosequencing, statistical association of individual TCRs with disease status, and machine learning. To study patterns of TCR occurrence, a later analysis re-analyzed previously published TCR beta repertoires from 666 donors and added high-resolution HLA genotyping. Rather than drawing on any new phenotypic data, the later analysis identified candidate immune exposures from TCR beta sequences and the way those sequences occurred across donors. In an earlier analysis of 587 of the donors, high-throughput TCR beta sequencing was used to judge whether each TCR beta V gene segment behaved as functional or pseudogenic. Alongside the repertoire data, information on donor age, sex, ethnicity and CMV serostatus was compiled. A later genetic analysis used genome-wide SNP genotypes for about 60% of the roughly 700 donors, treating that subset as a discovery cohort. All discovery cohort repertoires had been generated using a single sequencing platform. HLA typing included class I and class II loci at four-digit resolution. Typing coverage varied by locus: about 629-630 donors for A, B, C, DRB1 and DQB1; 500 to 550 for DQA1; over 600 for DPA1; fewer than 480 for DPB1. Roughly 5 DR-DQ haplotypes were handled as single units for association and clustering, since linkage in the cohort was strong. Among some 400 genotyped donors of the cohort, an average of around 220,000 unique TCR beta nucleotide sequences was sequenced per donor, of which about 18% were non-productive. Overall study results and their limits: A cluster of highly shared sequence variants was judged likely to be a technical artifact of the sequencing pipeline. In a later genetic analysis, a missense DCLRE1C variant was associated with V-gene and J-gene trimming of TCR beta chains, and the association was replicated in an independent cohort. In a later analysis, several top co-occurrence clusters were reported to appear linked to parvovirus B19, influenza, CMV and Epstein-Barr virus. While some public TCRs were present in many individuals, most TCR sequences turned up only very rarely across donors. According to the authors, the approach could potentially be generalized to other disease states and immunological phenotypes. A further reported finding was that TCR beta sequences accurately predicted the HLA-A and HLA-B alleles for most subjects in the first cohort. The classifier was reported to diagnose cytomegalovirus status with high specificity and sensitivity in both the original cohort and the validation cohort. In vitro tests confirmed that three of the cytomegalovirus-associated TCR beta chains recognize cytomegalovirus antigens. In a later analysis, HLA-associated TCR beta chains showed more clonal expansion and lower generation probabilities than non-associated chains that were equally common. The study listed around 160 TCR beta chains as associated with cytomegalovirus. According to a later analysis, most CMV-associated TCR beta chains appeared to be HLA-restricted, and the HLA associations seemed to be driven largely by CMV exposure. Because some donors lacked HLA typing at each locus, the association tests relied only on the typed subset. In a later analysis, the rate of TCR association differed among HLA loci, with DRB1 alleles having the most associated TCRs and HLA-C alleles having the fewest. In this cohort, only TCR beta chains were sequenced, and detectable features were limited by the absence of alpha or paired-chain data. Linkage disequilibrium might explain the correlated functional status among segregating V segments, but an unknown experimental factor could not be excluded. Broadly in line with IMGT annotations, most TCR beta V segments showed up in productive rearrangements about 87% or about 30% of the time in an earlier analysis of approximately 600 of the donors. The 87-base-pair reads could not distinguish some IMGT-functional V segments, including TRBV6-2 and TRBV6-3, so those segments were excluded. Compared with the roughly 700-donor mean, donors in an Asian-associated ancestry cluster had fewer N-insertions in productive TCRs, according to a later genetic analysis. At a false discovery rate of 0.05, a later analysis linked 16,000 or so TCR beta sequences to specific HLA alleles. Assigning TCR associations to individual alleles was difficult when HLA alleles, especially DR and DQ, strongly co-occurred. The presence/absence analyses assumed that sequencing depth was roughly uniform across donors, and that assumption may not be true. About 15 rarely observed V segments, including chromosome 9 orphons, were excluded from the earlier analysis of approximately 500 of the donors because counts were too low. Immune exposure information for the cohort was limited to CMV serostatus.

The CDR3 has 16 amino acids, counting the end cysteine and phenylalanine. The CDR3 DNA has 48 bases and is translated from base 1. Trimming takes 8 bases off V and 6 bases off J; junction bases not matched to a gene: 10. The germline V gene yields ENHRY for CDR1 and SYGVKD for CDR2. Remarks on this clone: There is no known antigen for this receptor. It has no much larger one-base neighbor in the sample; base qualities were not kept.

The cohort was made up of around 720 healthy bone marrow donors. At the time of sampling, all cohort members were nominally healthy, though unrecorded immune exposures were likely present. The donor was CMV seronegative and was included in the group of about 400 seronegative cohort members. Each donor provided a peripheral blood sample, and peripheral blood mononuclear cells were used for TCR beta sequencing. The Qiagen DNeasy Blood Extraction Kit was used to extract genomic DNA from the blood cell samples. The library was made by the immunoSEQ multiplex PCR assay. The multiplex PCR relied on a mix of 60 forward primers for TCR Vbeta segments and 13 reverse primers for TCR Jbeta segments. Amplification of the CDR3 region of rearranged TCR beta genes was performed with a multiplex PCR assay on genomic DNA. Amplified TCR beta libraries were sequenced as 87-base-pair reads on the Illumina HiSeq System. Processing in the source paper ran as follows. A later analysis tallied roughly 76 million unique TCR beta chains across the roughly 610 repertoires, and about 12 million of those chains were shared by two or more donors. To remove PCR and sequencing errors, raw reads were error-corrected and collapsed into unique sequences using a nearest-neighbor algorithm that merged closely related sequences. To assign V, D and J gene segments, CDR3 sequences were aligned to IMGT reference sequences. For a sequence to be retained, a match of at least six nucleotides was required to both a V gene segment and a J gene segment. Rearrangements were classified as productive when the CDR3 lacked stop codons and remained in frame with V and J, and all other rearrangements were classified as non-productive. CDR3 was defined according to IMGT convention as the region running from the second conserved V-encoded cysteine to the conserved J-encoded phenylalanine. In an earlier analysis of approximately 500 of the donors, sequences lacking an unambiguous match to a single V gene segment were excluded. An earlier analysis of over 450 of the donors classified V segments as functional when productive rearrangements were above 56.7% and as segregating when the standard deviation between donors was above 5%. A statistical classification framework was developed to diagnose cytomegalovirus status using the catalog of TCR beta chain sequences. A later analysis assigned V and J genes by comparing TCR nucleotide sequences with IMGT/GENE-DB human TR gene sequences. Using the TCRdist pipeline, a later analysis assigned CDR3 sequences along with most-parsimonious VDJ recombination scenarios. In a later analysis, each TCR beta chain was defined by its CDR3 amino acid sequence together with its V-gene family, and reads lacking a unique V-gene family were excluded. In a later analysis, 500 to 650 highly shared, low-generation-probability nucleotide sequences were removed to address suspected cross-contamination and a sequencing artifact. In a later analysis, a clonal expansion index for each public chain was calculated from normalized within-repertoire ranks of inferred template counts. Generation probabilities in a later analysis came from a VDJ recombination model fitted to out-of-frame rearrangements, and those results were checked against IGoR. A later analysis scored TCR-TCR, TCR-HLA and TCR-CMV co-occurrence with hypergeometric tests, applying a repertoire-size bias correction to TCR pairs. In a later analysis, false discovery rates were estimated by permuting HLA or CMV assignments 20 times. In a later analysis, co-occurring TCRs were grouped with DBSCAN, and TCRdist sequence similarity was added when clustering was performed within HLA-allele-positive subsets. Co-occurrence clustering excluded repertoires with fewer than 30,000 or more than 120,000 public chains, plus five with anomalous nucleotide sharing. As stored in TCRdb, this immuneACCESS dataset retains in-frame rearrangements with V and J assigned. A fraction of the clones does not appear; measured against another copy, unresolved V genes explain less than half of the discrepancy, and the remainder lacks a known reason. V and J calls and clone size are those listed in that table; D and trimming were worked out from the DNA. The sample contains some 140,000 clones, 74% of them found a single time. The leading ten clones occupy around 1.9% of the sample.

Here the chain combines TRBV10-3 and TRBJ2-1, with TRBD2 matching 13 junction bases. This receptor was obtained from a young man in good health and CMV-seronegative. Sequenced material: PBMCs. The nucleotide sequence is given as TGTGCCATCGGCGGGACTAGCGGGGCCGACTTCAATGAGCAGTTCTTC. Its coded protein is CAIGGTSGADFNEQFF.